The 24 T cell receptor beta chains in this list originate from one sample, sequenced in a study of blood T cell repertoires in COVID-19 (dated by TCRdb to the early 2020s). The library came from the immunoSEQ multiplex PCR assay. TCRdb's version of the immuneACCESS table is confined to in-frame rearrangements and falls short of the full clone set. An unresolved V gene accounts for under half of the shortfall where checked; the remainder is of unknown origin. The sample has fewer than 300,000 clones on record, around 85% of them singletons. The ten largest make up about 2.3% of the sample. Sequencing input: PBMCs or T cells enriched from blood (not recorded which). Source of these receptors: a woman aged 45-60 years who had recovered from COVID-19.

This chain connects TRBV9 to TRBJ2-3; 8 bases are a match to TRBD1. Germline V gene sequence: CDR1 SGDLS, CDR2 YYNGEE. The CDR3 sequence is 14 residues long. Trimming took 2 bases from V and 5 from J; bases not matched to a gene: 4. The CDR3 reads CASSVDTGGDTQYF. The CDR3 coding sequence is TGTGCCAGCAGCGTCGATACAGGGGGAGATACGCAGTATTTT.

The genes are TRBV5-1 and TRBJ1-4; 7 bases line up with TRBD1. V lost 4 bases to trimming and J lost 7 bases; unmatched junction nucleotides: 10. This CDR3 has 15 amino acids. The germline V gene encodes CDR1 SGHRS and CDR2 YFSETQ. In DNA form, the CDR3 reads TGCGCCAGCAGCCGAGAGACAGGGATCGGTGAAAAACTGTTTTTT. This codes for CASSRETGIGEKLFF.

The chain links TRBV6-5 to TRBJ2-1; a possible D gene is TRBD2 (7 bases). Germline V gives CDR1 MNHEY, CDR2 SVGAGI. The CDR3 has 16 amino acids. V gave up 2 bases and J gave up 3 bases, with 14 bases separating them. Here the CDR3 reads CASSYGGARGYNEQFF. The CDR3 nucleotides are TGTGCCAGCAGTTACGGGGGGGCGAGGGGCTACAATGAGCAGTTCTTC.

The genes are TRBV6-5 and TRBJ2-1; D gene unclear. The CDR3 runs 16 residues. The V end lost 4 bases, the J end lost 6 bases, and 19 bases lay between the germline ends. Germline CDR1 and CDR2: MNHEY and SVGAGI. The CDR3 region has the DNA TGTGCCAGCAGTTTGTCGTCCCTAGGTCGGTCCAATGAGCAGTTCTTC. Translated: CASSLSSLGRSNEQFF.

V and J are TRBV7-2 and TRBJ1-5; 9 bases are a match to TRBD1. The CDR3 runs 17 residues. The germline V gene has CDR1 SGHTA and CDR2 FQGNSA. With 5 bases clipped from V and 2 bases from J, the junction kept 10 bases outside the gene matches. CDR3 sequence: CASSLRGQGTGNQPQHF. CDR3 nucleotides: TGTGCCAGCAGCCTACGTGGACAGGGGACGGGCAATCAGCCCCAGCATTTT.

The chain has TRBV29-1 and TRBJ1-1; maybe TRBD1 (5 bases). Germline V gives CDR1 SQVTM, CDR2 ANQGSEA. Trimming shortened V by 2 bases and J by 4 bases, and 11 bases separated the two germline ends. This CDR3 is 13 amino acids long. The CDR3 protein is CSVESGSATEAFF. The CDR3 DNA reads as TGCAGCGTTGAATCAGGGTCAGCCACTGAAGCTTTCTTT.

This clone was counted once. The chain uses TRBV2 and TRBJ1-4, with D possibly being TRBD1 (6 bases). V gave up 6 bases and J gave up 7 bases, with 12 bases separating them. CDR1 and CDR2 (germline): SNHLY, FYNNEI. This CDR3 contains 13 residues. This CDR3 is CASSGAGVEKLFF. CDR3 nucleotide sequence: TGTGCCAGCAGCGGGGCAGGGGTTGAAAAACTGTTTTTT.

V is TRBV6-1 and J is TRBJ1-2; TRBD1 matches 8 bases. This CDR3 contains 14 residues. Germline lookup yields CDR1 MNHNS and CDR2 SASEGT. The V segment lost 3 bases and the J segment 7 bases; nucleotides outside the gene matches: 7. The CDR3 here is CASSDRTGRAGYTF. The CDR3 DNA follows: TGTGCCAGCAGTGACCGGACAGGGAGGGCTGGCTACACCTTC.

This clone has at least ten counts. V gene TRBV4-1 combines with J gene TRBJ2-3; TRBD2 is a possible D gene (5 bases). Germline V lookup: CDR1 MGHRA, CDR2 YSYEKL. The ends were cut back, 2 bases at V and 1 base at J, with 13 bases in the middle. The length of the CDR3 is 16 residues. This CDR3 is CASSQYSVFGTDTQYF. The CDR3 DNA is TGCGCCAGCAGCCAATATAGCGTCTTCGGCACAGATACGCAGTATTTT.

The count of this clone is one. The chain carries TRBV3-1 (or the pseudogene TRBV3-2) and TRBJ1-1, with D maybe TRBD1 (5 bases). The CDR3 contains 14 residues. V was cut by 4 bases and J by 1 base, with 10 bases left in between. Germline CDR1 reads LGHDT; CDR2 reads YNNKEL (reference sequence). The CDR3 region is CASSRSDRNTEAFF. The CDR3 region has the DNA TGTGCCAGCAGCCGAAGCGACAGGAACACTGAAGCTTTCTTT.

The CDR3 DNA is TGTGCCAGCAGCTCCCGGGACAGGGGGCTTCGGGAAAAACTGTTTTTT. Translating gives CASSSRDRGLREKLFF. The J gene is TRBJ1-4, the V gene TRBV5-6; TRBD1 agrees at 12 bases. Trimming cost V 3 bases and J 8 bases; bases outside gene matches: 8. Germline values: CDR1 SGHDT, CDR2 YYEEEE. This CDR3 contains 16 residues. Complete variable domain (other parts from reference TRBV5-6 and TRBJ1-4): DAGVTQSPTHLIKTRGQQVTLRCSPKSGHDTVSWYQQALGQGPQFIFQYYEEEERQRGNFPDRFSGHQFPNYSSELNVNALLLGDSALYLCASSSRDRGLREKLFFGSGTQLSVL.

In this sample, this clone turned up a few times. The gene calls are TRBV7-9 and TRBJ2-2, with D possibly matching TRBD1 (5 bases). CDR3 length: 16 amino acids. With 0 bases removed from V and 0 bases from J, the gap between germline ends came to 8 bases. In germline, CDR1 is SEHNR, CDR2 FQNEAQ (reference sequence). The CDR3 loop is CASSLAAGTNTGELFF. DNA for the CDR3: TGTGCCAGCAGCTTAGCTGCAGGGACGAACACCGGGGAGCTGTTTTTT.

V usage is TRBV28 and J usage is TRBJ1-5; the D is unclear. The CDR3 is 16 residues long. Germline CDR1 and CDR2: MDHEN and SYDVKM. V dropped 2 bases and J dropped 0 bases, with 11 bases sitting between them. In DNA form, the CDR3 reads TGTGCCAGCAGTTTAGCGGAGGCTTATAGCAATCAGCCCCAGCATTTT. It translates to CASSLAEAYSNQPQHF.

The rearrangement joins TRBV5-8 to TRBJ2-7; possibly TRBD1 for D (6 bases). This CDR3 region has 13 residues. Per the germline V gene, CDR1 is SGHTS and CDR2 is YDEGEE. The germline V and J ends were trimmed by 5 bases and 3 bases, with 12 bases remaining between them. The CDR3 reads CASSSDRSYEQYF. CDR3 coding DNA: TGTGCCAGCAGTTCCGACAGGAGCTACGAGCAGTACTTC. Full variable domain (outside the CDR3, taken from reference TRBV5-8 and TRBJ2-7): EAGVTQSPTHLIKTRGQQATLRCSPISGHTSVYWYQQALGLGLQFLLWYDEGEERNRGNFPPRFSGRQFPNYSSELNVNALELEDSALYLCASSSDRSYEQYFGPGTRLTVT.

As concerns this clone: Other DNA sequences of this sample code for an identical CDR3. CDR3 amino acids: CASTRGTEAFF. Written as DNA, the CDR3 is TGTGCCAGCACTCGGGGCACTGAAGCTTTCTTT. This chain uses TRBV6-5 with TRBJ1-1; the D is unclear. Trimming took 7 bases from V and 4 from J, leaving 7 bases between them. The CDR3 covers 11 residues. CDR1 and CDR2 from the germline V gene are MNHEY and SVGAGI.

The V and J genes are TRBV29-1 and TRBJ2-4; 7 bases line up with TRBD1. The CDR3 has 13 residues. The germline CDR1 and CDR2 sequences are SQVTM and ANQGSEA. The trim removed 5 bases at V and 5 bases at J, leaving 6 bases unmatched. CDR3 sequence reads: CSVTYRGENIQYF. The CDR3 DNA sequence: TGCAGCGTTACCTACAGGGGTGAAAACATTCAGTACTTC.

CDR3 DNA: TGTGCCAGCAGCTCGACTTTGACCGGGGAGCTGTTTTTT. The encoded protein is CASSSTLTGELFF. V is TRBV5-4 and J is TRBJ2-2; no reliable D call. The V end lost 3 bases, the J end lost 5 bases, and 8 bases lay between the germline ends. Germline CDR1 SGHNT, CDR2 YYREEE (reference sequence). The CDR3 runs 13 residues.

Notes on this clone: The same CDR3 can be traced to other DNA sequences in this sample. This chain joins TRBV7-3 and TRBJ2-6; 8 nucleotides align to TRBD1. The CDR3 sequence is 15 residues long. With V trimmed by 3 bases and J by 2 bases, 0 bases remained unmatched. The V gene's germline CDR1 is SGHTA and CDR2 FQGTGA. The CDR3 is CASSLTGAGANVLTF. The CDR3 DNA is TGTGCCAGCAGCTTGACAGGGGCTGGGGCCAACGTCCTGACTTTC.

The chain employs TRBV5-1 and TRBJ2-3, with 15 bases lining up with TRBD2. The CDR3 loop spans 18 amino acids. The V gene's germline CDR1 is SGHRS and CDR2 YFSETQ. The trim removed 4 bases at V and 0 bases at J, leaving 6 bases unmatched. The CDR3 region is CASSTGTSGGRSTDTQYF. As DNA, the CDR3 is TGCGCCAGCAGCACTGGGACTAGCGGGGGGCGTAGCACAGATACGCAGTATTTT.

In DNA, the CDR3 is TGTGCCAGCAGCTTAGAGGACAGATCTAATGAAAAACTGTTTTTT. This translates into CASSLEDRSNEKLFF. V and J are TRBV7-8 and TRBJ1-4, with D possibly TRBD1 on 6 matching bases. The V and J ends lost 1 base and 3 bases respectively, with 9 bases between them. CDR1 SGHVS and CDR2 FQNEAQ come from the germline V gene. The CDR3 totals 15 residues.

This chain connects TRBV7-2 to TRBJ2-5; D not resolved. V dropped 3 bases and J dropped 5 bases, with 7 bases sitting between them. This CDR3 contains 12 residues. Germline values: CDR1 SGHTA, CDR2 FQGNSA. In DNA, the CDR3 is TGTGCCAGCAGCTTCGCGTTGGAGACCCAGTACTTC. It yields the protein CASSFALETQYF.

The chain links TRBV6-5 to TRBJ1-1; 8 nucleotides match TRBD1. Germline V gene sequence: CDR1 MNHEY, CDR2 SVGAGI. J gave up 5 bases and V 5 bases, and 10 bases lay outside the gene matches. CDR3 length: 15 residues. The chain's CDR3 is CASSTPGQGETEAFF. The CDR3 nucleotides are TGTGCCAGCAGTACACCAGGACAGGGTGAGACTGAAGCTTTCTTT.

This chain links TRBV28 with TRBJ2-5; no definite D call. The CDR3 is 16 amino acids. Germline values: CDR1 MDHEN, CDR2 SYDVKM. Trimming cost V 1 base and J 5 bases, with 17 bases left between them. The CDR3 sequence: CASSLYPDFKPETQYF. In DNA, the CDR3 is TGTGCCAGCAGTTTATATCCCGATTTTAAGCCTGAGACCCAGTACTTC.

This clone was seen more than once but under ten times. This chain connects TRBV10-1 to TRBJ2-7; TRBD1 might be the D (6 bases). The ends were cut back, 3 bases at V and 2 bases at J, with 8 bases in the middle. Germline values: CDR1 WNHNN, CDR2 SYGVQD (reference sequence). The CDR3 spans 13 residues. The CDR3 DNA sequence: TGCGCCAGCAGTGAAGGACAGACCTACGAGCAGTACTTC. Amino acids: CASSEGQTYEQYF.